The TCR beta chain under discussion was sequenced for a study of blood T cell repertoires in COVID-19. Study overall: The study drew acute and convalescent COVID-19 samples from the United States, Italy and Spain.

What the recovered Cohort 3 donors had was two negative PCRs, clearance, or symptom resolution. Here immunoSEQ multiplex PCR was the method, and the copy in TCRdb shows in-frame clones only, minus some. Altogether 150,000 to 200,000 clones are present, over 75% being singletons, with the ten largest covering 9.5% to 11%. CDR3 length equals 17 residues. Germline CDR1 MGHRA, CDR2 YSYEKL. Deletions cut 0 bases from V and 1 base from J, with 13 bases between. The receptor comes from a man in his forties or fifties who had recovered from COVID-19. The chain links TRBV4-1 to TRBJ1-5; a possible D gene is TRBD1 (6 bases). Sequenced material: PBMCs or T cells enriched from blood (not recorded which). DNA for the CDR3: TGCGCCAGCAGCCAAGATAGGCTGGGGGCCAGCAATCAGCCCCAGCATTTT. It is translated as CASSQDRLGASNQPQHF.